The rows below give T cell receptor beta chains drawn from one sample of a study of blood T cell repertoires in COVID-19. Libraries were prepared by immunoSEQ multiplex PCR; TCRdb keeps only in-frame clonotypes and omits some of them. The sample carries about 190,000 clones, approximately 87% recorded once. Sequenced material: peripheral blood. Receptors were obtained from a woman aged 70-85 years with COVID-19, enrolled during active disease. The CDR3 runs from the conserved cysteine through the conserved F or W. D genes are given only for firm matches. Only some rows state a clone size, as once, few, many or a class for expanded clones.

V	size	J	D	DNA	CDR3
TRBV11-2	-	TRBJ1-2	TRBD1	TGTGCCAGCAGCCGCGGGACAGACTATGGCTACACCTTC	CASSRGTDYGYTF
TRBV7-9	-	TRBJ2-5	-	TGTGCCAGCAGCTTACTGGTCCGGGAACGACGACAGACCCAGTACTTC	CASSLLVRERRQTQYF
TRBV6-5	-	TRBJ2-2	-	TGTGCCAGCAGGCGGGACGGTCTCACCGGGGAGCTGTTTTTT	CASRRDGLTGELFF
TRBV6-5	-	TRBJ1-4	TRBD1	TGTGCCAGCAGACCCGGGACAGGGGGCCTAAAACTGTTTTTT	CASRPGTGGLKLFF
TRBV28	-	TRBJ2-2	-	TGTGCCAGCAGTTTAATTCCTGCGGGCACCGGGGAGCTGTTTTTT	CASSLIPAGTGELFF
TRBV5-6	-	TRBJ1-2	TRBD1	TGTGCCAGCAGCTCCCAGACAGGGATGCTGGCCACCTTC	CASSSQTGMLATF
TRBV2	-	TRBJ2-3	TRBD2	TGTGCCAGCCCGGGGGGACTAGCGGTGACAGATACGCAGTATTTT	CASPGGLAVTDTQYF
TRBV20-1	once	TRBJ2-7	-	TGCAGTGCCACAGGGTGGCCCGAGCAGTACTTC	CSATGWPEQYF
TRBV5-6	-	TRBJ2-5	-	TGTGCCAGCAGCGTATACGGACAGAAAGAAAGAGAGGACCAGTACTTC	CASSVYGQKEREDQYF
TRBV15	once	TRBJ2-7	-	TGTGCCACCAGCAGAGTTACAGGGGACTCATACTACGAGCAGTACTTC	CATSRVTGDSYYEQYF
TRBV19	-	TRBJ2-2	-	TGTGCCAGTAGTATAGATACCGGGAGTAACGGGGAGCTGTTTTTT	CASSIDTGSNGELFF
TRBV2	-	TRBJ2-3	-	TGTGCCAGCAGACCAGCCGGGGGAGATACGCAGTATTTT	CASRPAGGDTQYF
TRBV4-1	-	TRBJ1-5	TRBD1	TGCGCCAGCAGCCAAGACCCCGGACAGGGAAATCAGCCCCAGCATTTT	CASSQDPGQGNQPQHF
TRBV6-1	-	TRBJ1-4	-	TGTGCCAGCAGTGAAAGCAGGGGAAATGAAAAACTGTTTTTT	CASSESRGNEKLFF
TRBV28	few	TRBJ1-2	TRBD1	TGTGCCAGCAGAGAAATACTGGGACAGGGGACTAACTATGGCTACACCTTC	CASREILGQGTNYGYTF
TRBV19	-	TRBJ1-2	-	TGTGCCAGTAGTTTTCGGACAGAAGGCTACACCTTC	CASSFRTEGYTF
TRBV30	-	TRBJ1-5	TRBD1	TGTGCCTGGAGTGGACAGGGCGGTCAGCCCCAGCATTTT	CAWSGQGGQPQHF
TRBV28	-	TRBJ2-7	-	TGTGCCAGCAGCAGGACAGCACTTACCTACGAGCAGTACTTC	CASSRTALTYEQYF
TRBV5-1	-	TRBJ1-3	TRBD1	TGCGCCAGCAGCCCCGGGACAGGAGGAAACACCATATATTTT	CASSPGTGGNTIYF
TRBV24-1	-	TRBJ2-2	-	TGTGCCACCCAGACTCAGCTCGGCACCGGGGAGCTGTTTTTT	CATQTQLGTGELFF
TRBV28	-	TRBJ1-4	-	TGTGCCAGCAGTTTATCGTTACCGGGAACTAATGAAAAACTGTTTTTT	CASSLSLPGTNEKLFF
TRBV20-1	-	TRBJ2-2	TRBD2	TGCAGTGCTAGTGCGGCGGGAGACACCGGGGAGCTGTTTTTT	CSASAAGDTGELFF
TRBV7-7	once	TRBJ2-1	TRBD2	TGTGCTAGCAGCTTAACTAGCGGGCCCATCAATGAGCAGTTCTTC	CASSLTSGPINEQFF
TRBV2	-	TRBJ1-5	TRBD1	TGTGCCAGCAGACGGGACAGGACCGGGGGCAATCAGCCCCAGCATTTT	CASRRDRTGGNQPQHF
TRBV20-1	-	TRBJ1-5	TRBD1	TGCAGTGCTAGTTCGGGACAGCCCAATCAGCCCCAGCATTTT	CSASSGQPNQPQHF
TRBV18	-	TRBJ1-2	TRBD1	TGTGCCAGCTCTCCTGAGACAGGGGCGTCCTACACCTTC	CASSPETGASYTF
TRBV9	-	TRBJ1-2	-	TGTGCCAGCAGCGCAGAAGGGGACTATGGCTACACCTTC	CASSAEGDYGYTF
TRBV7-2	-	TRBJ2-5	-	TGTGCCAGCAGCTCCGGGGCAGGGGGAGGCGGGACCCAGTACTTC	CASSSGAGGGGTQYF
TRBV19	-	TRBJ1-3	-	TGTGCCAGTAGTATTATGGGGCGAAAGGAAAACACCATATATTTT	CASSIMGRKENTIYF
TRBV6-2/TRBV6-3	-	TRBJ2-3	-	TGTGCCAGCAGTCCGACTACCAGAAGCACAGATACGCAGTATTTT	CASSPTTRSTDTQYF
TRBV6-5	-	TRBJ2-2	-	TGTGCCAGCAGAAGAGACAGGAACACCGGGGAGCTGTTTTTT	CASRRDRNTGELFF
TRBV29-1	-	TRBJ2-5	TRBD1	TGCAGCGTTGACCCGGGACAGGGTGGGGAGACCCAGTACTTC	CSVDPGQGGETQYF
TRBV12-3/TRBV12-4	-	TRBJ2-7	-	TGTGCCAGCAGTGGTAGCGGCTCCTACGAGCAGTACTTC	CASSGSGSYEQYF
TRBV19	-	TRBJ2-5	-	TGTGCCAGTAGTATGAGTCAGGTGGAGACCCAGTACTTC	CASSMSQVETQYF
TRBV15	-	TRBJ2-5	-	TGTGCCACCAGCAGAGAAGTCGGGGTTCAGGCAAACTTC	CATSREVGVQANF
TRBV11-3	-	TRBJ1-4	-	TGTGCCAGCAGCTTAGAGGGAGGAGTAGACGAAAAACTGTTTTTT	CASSLEGGVDEKLFF
TRBV5-1	-	TRBJ2-1	-	TGCGCCAGCAGCCCTAAAACGGGAGCTCTCTATGAGCAGTTCTTC	CASSPKTGALYEQFF
TRBV3-1/TRBV3-2	-	TRBJ2-7	TRBD1	TGTGCCAGACCACAACCCCTTCACAGGGGTTATAGGATCGAGCAGTACTTC	CARPQPLHRGYRIEQYF
TRBV2	-	TRBJ2-5	TRBD1	TGTGCCAGCAGTGGACAGACAGGGGCCGGTGAGACCCAGTACTTC	CASSGQTGAGETQYF
TRBV11-1	-	TRBJ2-5	TRBD1	TGTGCCAGCAGCTTACGACAGGGGACGGTGGAGACCCAGTACTTC	CASSLRQGTVETQYF
TRBV7-5	-	TRBJ1-5	-	TGTGCCAGAAGCCATGAACGGGTCTCTCAGCCCCAGCATTTT	CARSHERVSQPQHF
TRBV5-5	-	TRBJ2-7	-	TGTGCCAGCAGCTTGGGGGTAGCGCTCCCCTCCTACGAGCAGTACTTC	CASSLGVALPSYEQYF
TRBV6-1	-	TRBJ1-2	-	TGTGCCAGCAGTGACTTAATCGCGGAGGGCGGCTATGGCTACACCTTC	CASSDLIAEGGYGYTF
TRBV9	-	TRBJ1-1	-	TGTGCCAGCAGCGTAGCACCGGGGAACACTGAAGCTTTCTTT	CASSVAPGNTEAFF
TRBV6-5	-	TRBJ2-3	-	TGTGCCAGCAGTTACAGCGGGAGCACAGATACGCAGTATTTT	CASSYSGSTDTQYF
TRBV7-8	-	TRBJ2-2	-	TGTGCCAGCAGCTGGGGGCGGAGGAACACCGGGGAGCTGTTTTTT	CASSWGRRNTGELFF
TRBV2	few	TRBJ2-1	TRBD2	TGTGCCAGCAGAGTAGCGGGAGTCAACAATGAGCAGTTCTTC	CASRVAGVNNEQFF
TRBV9	-	TRBJ2-7	-	TGTGCCAGCAGCGTCGGGGACTCAACCTACGAGCAGTACTTC	CASSVGDSTYEQYF
TRBV4-1	few	TRBJ2-1	-	TGCGCCAGCAGCCAAACGAGCCGGGGGAACAATGAGCAGTTCTTC	CASSQTSRGNNEQFF
TRBV4-2	-	TRBJ1-5	-	TGTGCCAGCAGCCAAGATAGTTGGCAGCCCCAGCATTTT	CASSQDSWQPQHF
TRBV7-9	-	TRBJ1-1	TRBD1	TGTGCCAGCAGCTTGTCGCAGGGGGACACTGAAGCTTTCTTT	CASSLSQGDTEAFF